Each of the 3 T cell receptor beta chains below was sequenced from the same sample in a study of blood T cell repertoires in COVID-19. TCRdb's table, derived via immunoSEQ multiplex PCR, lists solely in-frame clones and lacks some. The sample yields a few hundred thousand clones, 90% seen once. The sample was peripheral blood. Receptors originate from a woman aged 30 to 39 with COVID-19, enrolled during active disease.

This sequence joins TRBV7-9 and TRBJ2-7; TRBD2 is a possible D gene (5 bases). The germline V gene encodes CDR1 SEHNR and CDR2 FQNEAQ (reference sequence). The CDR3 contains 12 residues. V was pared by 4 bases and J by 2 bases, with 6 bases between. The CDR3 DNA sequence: TGTGCCAGCAGCTCCGGGGCCTACGAGCAGTACTTC. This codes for CASSSGAYEQYF.

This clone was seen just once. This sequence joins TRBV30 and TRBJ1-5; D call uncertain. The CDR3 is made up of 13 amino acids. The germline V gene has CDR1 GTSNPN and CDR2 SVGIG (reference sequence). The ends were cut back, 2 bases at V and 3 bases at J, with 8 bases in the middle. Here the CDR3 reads CAWSSQANQPQHF. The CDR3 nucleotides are TGTGCCTGGAGTTCTCAGGCCAATCAGCCCCAGCATTTT. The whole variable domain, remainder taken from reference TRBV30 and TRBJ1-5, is SQTIHQWPATLVQPVGSPLSLECTVEGTSNPNLYWYRQAAGRGLQLLFYSVGIGQISSEVPQNLSASRPQDRQFILSSKKLLLSDSGFYLCAWSSQANQPQHFGDGTRLSIL.

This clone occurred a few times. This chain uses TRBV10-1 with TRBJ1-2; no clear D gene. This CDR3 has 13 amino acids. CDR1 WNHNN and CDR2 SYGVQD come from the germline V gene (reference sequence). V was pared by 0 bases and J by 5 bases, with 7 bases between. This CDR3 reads CASSESTRYGYTF. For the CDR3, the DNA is TGCGCCAGCAGTGAGTCGACACGGTATGGCTACACCTTC.